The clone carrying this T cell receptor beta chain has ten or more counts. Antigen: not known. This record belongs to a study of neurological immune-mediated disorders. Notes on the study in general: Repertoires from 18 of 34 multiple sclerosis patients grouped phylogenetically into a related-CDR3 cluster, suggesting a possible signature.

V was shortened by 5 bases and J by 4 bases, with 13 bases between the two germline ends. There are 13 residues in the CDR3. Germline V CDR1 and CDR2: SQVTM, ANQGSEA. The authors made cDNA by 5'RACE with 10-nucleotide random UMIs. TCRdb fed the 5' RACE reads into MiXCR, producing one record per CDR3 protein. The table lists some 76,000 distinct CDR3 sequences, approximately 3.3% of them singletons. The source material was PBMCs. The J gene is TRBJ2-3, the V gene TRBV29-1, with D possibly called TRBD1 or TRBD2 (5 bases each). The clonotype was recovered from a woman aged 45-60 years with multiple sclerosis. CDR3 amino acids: CSVHRGTADTQYF. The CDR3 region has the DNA TGCAGCGTTCATCGGGGCACGGCAGATACGCAGTATTTT.